This T cell receptor beta chain was profiled in a study of blood T cells in healthy people across ages. In the study overall: Template switching captured about one barcoded beta molecule per two T cells.

V lost 1 base, J lost 5 bases, and 8 bases lay in between. Per the germline V gene, CDR1 is SQVTM and CDR2 is ANQGSEA. The CDR3 extends over 12 amino acids. Regarding this clonotype: It is likely a read error, because the conserved phenylalanine at the end of the CDR3 is missing.

A J-beta primer mix and a sample-barcoded 5' primer were used in a second PCR of roughly 7 to 12 cycles. TCRdb analysed the 5' RACE reads with MiXCR anew, one entry per CDR3 protein. The table has approximately 780,000 distinct CDR3 sequences, roughly 25% seen once; the top ten hold about 3%. Separately, the same data were catalogued under a study of T cells of mothers and their children. That work contributes: The sample comes from 8 or 9 healthy Caucasian donors: mothers and children. Related and unrelated pairs show TCR recombination output that thymic selection shapes similarly. Unrelated mother-child pairs always had slightly, but never significantly, lower normalized overlap than related pairs.

The sequencing sample was made of blood. The rearrangement joins TRBV29-1 to TRBJ2-5; D remains ambiguous. The TCR comes from a boy aged 5-17 years in good health. The chain's CDR3 is CSVEGVEETQYL. For the CDR3, the DNA is TGCAGCGTTGAAGGGGTGGAGGAGACCCAGTACCTC.